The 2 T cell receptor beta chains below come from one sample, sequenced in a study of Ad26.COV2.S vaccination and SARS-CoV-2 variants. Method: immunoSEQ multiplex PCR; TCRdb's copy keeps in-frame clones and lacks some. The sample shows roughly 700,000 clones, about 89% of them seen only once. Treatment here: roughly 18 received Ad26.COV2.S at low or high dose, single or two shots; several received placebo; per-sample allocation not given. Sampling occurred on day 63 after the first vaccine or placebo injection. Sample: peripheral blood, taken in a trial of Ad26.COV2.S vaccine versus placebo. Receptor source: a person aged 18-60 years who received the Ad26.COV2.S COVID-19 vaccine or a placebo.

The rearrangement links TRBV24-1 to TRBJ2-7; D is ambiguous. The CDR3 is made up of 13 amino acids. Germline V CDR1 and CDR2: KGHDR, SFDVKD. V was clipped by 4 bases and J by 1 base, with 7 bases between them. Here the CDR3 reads CATSEVSSYEQYF. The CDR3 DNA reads TGTGCCACCAGTGAGGTCTCTTCCTACGAGCAGTACTTC.

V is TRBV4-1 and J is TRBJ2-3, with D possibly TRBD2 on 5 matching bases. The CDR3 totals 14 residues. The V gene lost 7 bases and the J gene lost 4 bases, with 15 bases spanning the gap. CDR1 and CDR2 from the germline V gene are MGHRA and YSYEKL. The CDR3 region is CASNSRWRPDTQYF. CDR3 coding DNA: TGCGCCAGCAACTCCCGTTGGAGGCCAGATACGCAGTATTTT.